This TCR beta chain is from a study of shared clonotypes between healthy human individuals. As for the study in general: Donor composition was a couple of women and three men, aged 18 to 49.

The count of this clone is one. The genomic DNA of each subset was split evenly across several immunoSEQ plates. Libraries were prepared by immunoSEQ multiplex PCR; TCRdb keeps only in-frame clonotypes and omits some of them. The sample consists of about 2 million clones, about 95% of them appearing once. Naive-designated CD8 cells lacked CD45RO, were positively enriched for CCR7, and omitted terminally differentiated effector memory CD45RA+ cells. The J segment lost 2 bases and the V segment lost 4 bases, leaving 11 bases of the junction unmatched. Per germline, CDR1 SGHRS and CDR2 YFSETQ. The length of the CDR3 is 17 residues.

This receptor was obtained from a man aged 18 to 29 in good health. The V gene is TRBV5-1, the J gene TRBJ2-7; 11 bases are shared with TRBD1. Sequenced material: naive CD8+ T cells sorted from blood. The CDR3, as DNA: TGCGCCAGCAGCACGTCCCGGGACAGGGGGGGACCCTACGAGCAGTACTTC. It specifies CASSTSRDRGGPYEQYF.